The present T cell receptor (beta chain) was sequenced within a study of blood T cell repertoires in COVID-19. Study overall: The United States, Italy and Spain were the sources of the acute and convalescent COVID-19 samples. Sample material is recorded as cDNA or gDNA derived from T cells, B-cell-depleted T cells, or PBMCs.

The J segment lost 2 bases and the V segment lost 6 bases, leaving 5 bases of the junction unmatched. Per germline, CDR1 SNHLY and CDR2 FYNNEI. This CDR3 region has 15 residues. This clone was picked up one time. In the original analysis: Amplification from reference gene primers served as the basis for estimated nucleated cell counts. Repertoires were generated with immunoSEQ multiplex PCR, while TCRdb's copy carries only in-frame clones and drops some. V and J calls plus clone size are reproduced from that table; the DNA served to infer D and trimming. The table lists about 150,000 clones, more than 75% of them singletons.

The chain is built from TRBV2 and TRBJ2-3, with TRBD1 identical over 10 bases. This receptor was obtained from a man aged 50 to 60 who had recovered from COVID-19. The specimen sequenced was peripheral blood. The DNA of the CDR3 is TGTGCCAGCAGCTCCGGGACAGGGGTCACAGATACGCAGTATTTT. It yields the protein CASSSGTGVTDTQYF.